This T cell receptor (beta chain) emerged from a study of patients and donors after allogeneic stem cell transplantation. Each CDR3 protein is one row after TCRdb ran MiXCR on the RT-PCR reads. The sample contains around 30,000 distinct CDR3 sequences, about two fifths of which appear only once. Sequenced material: blood, either unsorted or a sorted T cell fraction (not recorded which). The receptor comes from a human donor who was either an allogeneic HSCT recipient or a stem cell or donor lymphocyte infusion donor (not recorded which). It is not recorded whose cells these are; they may come from a transplant donor.

This chain's CDR3 is CASSFMTSANEQFF. In DNA form, the CDR3 reads TGTGCCAGCAGCTTTATGACTAGCGCCAATGAGCAGTTCTTC. This chain uses TRBV7-9 with TRBJ2-1; 8 bases align to TRBD2. V dropped 3 bases and J dropped 6; count of bases not matched to a gene: 4. The CDR3 totals 14 residues. CDR1 SEHNR and CDR2 FQNEAQ come from the germline V gene (reference sequence).